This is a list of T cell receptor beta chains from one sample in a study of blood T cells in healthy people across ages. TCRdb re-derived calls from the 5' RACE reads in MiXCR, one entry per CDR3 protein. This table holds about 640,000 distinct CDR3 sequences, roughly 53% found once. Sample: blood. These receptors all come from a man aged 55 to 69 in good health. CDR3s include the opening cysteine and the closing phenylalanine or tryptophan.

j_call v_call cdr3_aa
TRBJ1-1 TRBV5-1 CASSLGGANTEAFF
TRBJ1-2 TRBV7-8 CASSLRGGGSMDGYTF
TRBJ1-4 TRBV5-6 CASSLRRTGKNEKLFF
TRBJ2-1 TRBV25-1 CASSLAGGGHEQFF
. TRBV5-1 CASSLGPTGESYEQYF
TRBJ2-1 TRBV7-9 CASRQTEEQFF
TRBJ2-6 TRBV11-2 CASSLRGWGIIHSGANVLTF
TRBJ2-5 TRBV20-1 CSARSEISPHLTLSDEQYF
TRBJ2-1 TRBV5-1 CASSFGASGYNEQFF
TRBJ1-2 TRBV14 CASSPAGTFYGYTF